This T cell receptor (beta chain) emerged from a study of breast tumors, draining lymph nodes, adjacent tissues. Each CDR3 protein gets one entry after TCRdb re-called the multiplex PCR reads with MiXCR. This table holds 290,000 or so distinct CDR3 sequences, around 31% found once. Study-wide points: Tumor repertoires ranked between lymph nodes and nontumor tissue in diversity, with V and J gene preferences. Luminal-like breast cancer showed significantly greater tumor-nontumor repertoire similarity than basal-like breast cancer did. Most tumor T cells seemingly derive from lymph node, then expand in tumor.

Axillary draining lymph nodes of breast cancer patients supplied the node samples. V lost 3 bases, J lost 6 bases, and 15 bases lay in between. There are 15 residues in the CDR3. CDR1 and CDR2 from the germline V gene are SGHRS and YFSETQ. This clonotype was seen many times. Its antigen remains unknown. This chain joins TRBV5-1 and TRBJ2-2; the D gene could be TRBD1 or TRBD2 (5 bases each). The receptor was isolated from a female donor with breast cancer. Some clones in this sample may be carry-over from other donors' samples. Specimen: axillary lymph node tissue. The CDR3 sequence: CASSWSGTTPGELFF. Written as DNA, the CDR3 is TGCGCCAGCAGCTGGTCCGGGACCACCCCCGGGGAGCTGTTTTTT.